Below, 7 T cell receptor beta chains from the same sample are listed, as sequenced in a study of blood T cells in healthy people across ages. Through a sample-barcoded 5' primer and a J-beta primer mix, a second PCR was run for about 6 to 12 cycles. TCRdb re-called the 5' RACE reads with MiXCR, one entry per CDR3 protein. The sample yields roughly 1,100,000 distinct CDR3 sequences, around 27% seen once. A further study also used this sample, focusing on T cells of mothers and their children.

Material: blood. The receptors were sampled from a girl aged 2-9 years in good health.

This chain connects TRBV20-1 to TRBJ1-2; D gene unclear. The V end lost 6 bases, the J end lost 6 bases, and 14 bases lay between the germline ends. The CDR3 contains 12 residues. The germline gives CDR1 DFQATT, CDR2 SNEGSKA (reference sequence). Here the CDR3 DNA reads TGCAGTGCCCCGGACGGTCCGGATGGCTACACCTTC. This codes for CSAPDGPDGYTF.

This clonotype was seen a handful of times. The CDR3 DNA sequence: TGTGCCAGCAGCCGGAGGTCCTACAATGAGCAGTTCTTC. It translates to CASSRRSYNEQFF. This chain links TRBV7-2 with TRBJ2-1, with a weak D call TRBD2 (5 bases). This CDR3 has 13 residues. The V gene's germline CDR1 is SGHTA and CDR2 FQGNSA. V was shortened by 5 bases and J by 1 base, with 6 bases between the two germline ends. Complete variable domain (other parts from reference TRBV7-2 and TRBJ2-1): GAGVSQSPSNKVTEKGKDVELRCDPISGHTALYWYRQSLGQGLEFLIYFQGNSAPDKSGLPSDRFSAERTGGSVSTLTIQRTQQEDSAVYLCASSRRSYNEQFFGPGTRLTVL.

This clonotype was picked up a small number of times. V is TRBV11-3 and J is TRBJ2-3; 7 nucleotides line up with TRBD1. The CDR3 sequence is 13 residues long. The junction had 6 bases not matched to a gene; V was cut back by 5 bases and J by 7 bases. CDR1 is SGHNT, CDR2 YENEEA, per germline. Written as DNA, the CDR3 is TGTGCCAGCAGCCTACAGGGGATAAATACGCAGTATTTT. Its translation is CASSLQGINTQYF.

Only one count was recorded for this clonotype. V gene TRBV20-1 combines with J gene TRBJ1-5; the D gene is possibly TRBD1 (6 bases). The CDR3 consists of 12 residues. V lost 5 bases and J lost 6, with 11 bases in between. Germline loops: CDR1 DFQATT, CDR2 SNEGSKA (reference sequence). CDR3 sequence reads: CSADKGGQPQHF. The DNA for the CDR3 is TGCAGTGCTGACAAAGGGGGTCAGCCCCAGCATTTT.

The chain employs TRBV15 and TRBJ2-5; D possibly uses TRBD1 or TRBD2 (5 bases each). The DNA end is more similar to TRBJ2-7, so the J call may be wrong. CDR3 length: 16 amino acids. The V gene's germline CDR1 is LNHNV and CDR2 YYDKDF (reference sequence). The CDR3 here is CATSRDGGSISYEQYF. CDR3 coding DNA: TGTGCCACCAGCAGAGATGGGGGTTCTATCTCCTACGAGCAGTACTTC.

V and J are TRBV29-1 and TRBJ2-1, with 10 bases matching TRBD2. V was pared by 3 bases and J by 3 bases, with 2 bases of the junction left unmatched. Germline V CDR1 and CDR2: SQVTM, ANQGSEA. This CDR3 has 14 residues. DNA for the CDR3: TGCAGCGTTGATGCTAGCGGGAGCTACAATGAGCAGTTCTTC. Translating gives CSVDASGSYNEQFF.

For this clonotype: One end of the junction fails to match germline, which may point to a read error. This chain joins TRBV12-3 or TRBV12-4 and TRBJ2-7; the D gene is possibly TRBD1 (6 bases). The CDR3 runs 14 residues. Here the CDR3 reads CAGSLQGNSYEQYF. The CDR3 region has the DNA TGTGCCGGCAGTTTACAGGGTAATTCGTACGAGCAGTACTTC.